The 20 T cell receptor beta chains reported below all come from one sample, sequenced in a study of cytomegalovirus exposure and HLA in healthy donors (dated by TCRdb to 2015 to 2018). The library was made by the immunoSEQ multiplex PCR assay. For the multiplex PCR, a mixture combining 60 forward primers for TCR Vbeta segments and 13 reverse primers for TCR Jbeta segments was used. TCRdb stores this immuneACCESS table with in-frame sequences only. Part of the clones is absent; in the studies checked, under half of the shortfall reflects unresolved V genes, and no reason is known for the rest. The sample contains over 150,000 clones, around 80% of them found a single time. The ten largest clones represent about 1.4% of the sample. Sample: PBMCs. All receptors come from a woman aged 25-40 years in good health and CMV-seropositive.

The chain carries TRBV10-1 and TRBJ2-6; a weak D match, TRBD1 (5 bases). Germline lookup yields CDR1 WNHNN and CDR2 SYGVQD (reference sequence). This CDR3 region has 16 residues. V was pared by 10 bases and J by 0 bases, with 16 bases between. The CDR3 nucleotides are TGCGCCAACACAGGTCGATCGAGCTCTGGGGCCAACGTCCTGACTTTC. Translation gives CANTGRSSSGANVLTF.

The gene calls are TRBV7-6 and TRBJ2-1; 7 nucleotides agree with TRBD1. V trimming: 6 bases; J trimming: 10 bases; junction bases outside the gene matches: 9. The length of the CDR3 is 13 residues. From germline, CDR1 is SGHVS and CDR2 FNYEAQ. Here the CDR3 reads CASSYDPGQEQFF. Here the CDR3 DNA reads TGTGCCAGCAGTTACGACCCGGGACAGGAGCAGTTCTTC.

The chain employs TRBV7-2 and TRBJ2-5; D is uncertain. V lost 1 base and J 5 bases, leaving 11 bases between the germline ends. Germline CDR1 and CDR2: SGHTA and FQGNSA. This CDR3 is 14 amino acids long. CDR3 in amino acids: CASSLEALTETQYF. The CDR3 bases are TGTGCCAGCAGCTTAGAAGCCCTTACGGAGACCCAGTACTTC.

This rearrangement joins TRBV6-4 to TRBJ2-1; 8 positions match TRBD2. The ends lost 2 bases at V and 4 bases at J; junction bases unmatched: 4. The CDR3 consists of 15 residues. Germline CDR1 MRHNA, CDR2 SNTAGT. CDR3 in DNA: TGTGCCAGCAGTGACACTAGCGGCCCTTACAATGAGCAGTTCTTC. Protein sequence: CASSDTSGPYNEQFF.

V is TRBV29-1 and J is TRBJ2-1; the D gene is possibly TRBD2 (6 bases). The V end was cut by 1 base, the J end by 2 bases, with 12 bases between. The CDR3 extends over 15 amino acids. Germline assignment: CDR1 SQVTM and CDR2 ANQGSEA. The CDR3 here is CSVEGGEQPYNEQFF. CDR3 sequence (DNA): TGCAGCGTTGAAGGGGGGGAGCAACCCTACAATGAGCAGTTCTTC.

The chain employs TRBV19 and TRBJ2-1; the match to TRBD1 covers 7 bases. The V gene's germline CDR1 is LNHDA and CDR2 SQIVND (reference sequence). The CDR3 has 12 amino acids. J was trimmed by 9 bases and V by 6 bases; bases with no gene match: 5. The CDR3 loop reads CASSRGKGEQFF. CDR3 nucleotide sequence: TGTGCCAGTAGCAGGGGGAAGGGTGAGCAGTTCTTC.

This chain links TRBV28 with TRBJ1-5; weak D call: TRBD1 (6 bases). The germline V gene has CDR1 MDHEN and CDR2 SYDVKM. Trimming removed 5 bases from V and 4 bases from J, with 21 bases in between. The CDR3 consists of 17 residues. CDR3 in DNA: TGTGCCAGCAGTCCCAGCCGGGGGGCCTCCTCGAATCAGCCCCAGCATTTT. Encoded protein: CASSPSRGASSNQPQHF.

This rearrangement joins TRBV21-1 to TRBJ2-5; the DNA was not compared with TRBD2, the D call given in the table. TRBV21-1 is tagged as a pseudogene. The CDR3 covers 12 residues. CDR3 sequence reads: CASINWGGTQYF. The CDR3 bases are TGTGCCAGTATAAATTGGGGGGGGACCCAGTACTTC.

The chain has TRBV28 and TRBJ2-1, with 10 bases identical to TRBD2. Trimming cost V 2 bases and J 3 bases; bases outside gene matches: 13. The CDR3 totals 19 residues. Germline V gives CDR1 MDHEN, CDR2 SYDVKM. CDR3: CASSLREGASGSLYNEQFF. In nucleotides, the CDR3 is TGTGCCAGCAGTTTAAGGGAGGGGGCTAGCGGGAGCCTCTACAATGAGCAGTTCTTC.

This sequence joins TRBV30 and TRBJ1-3; 8 bases map to TRBD1. V was pared by 3 bases and J by 4 bases, with 8 bases of the junction left unmatched. The CDR3 is 15 residues long. Per germline, CDR1 GTSNPN and CDR2 SVGIG (reference sequence). CDR3 region: CAWSAGGAFGNTIYF. CDR3 nucleotide sequence: TGTGCCTGGAGCGCAGGGGGCGCATTCGGAAACACCATATATTTT.

This chain connects TRBV7-8 to TRBJ2-7, with 13 bases aligning to TRBD2. After removal of 5 bases from V and 0 bases from J, the junction contained 4 bases not matched to a gene. There are 16 residues in the CDR3. CDR1 and CDR2 (germline): SGHVS, FQNEAQ. DNA for the CDR3: TGTGCCAGCAGCCCGAGGACTAGCGGGAGCTCCTACGAGCAGTACTTC. Encoded protein: CASSPRTSGSSYEQYF.

This clone was seen only once. The chain carries TRBV19 and TRBJ2-7, with 9 bases fitting TRBD1. This CDR3 has 18 residues. With 3 bases clipped from V and 1 base from J, the junction kept 13 bases outside the gene matches. Per the germline V gene, CDR1 is LNHDA and CDR2 is SQIVND (reference sequence). The CDR3 spells CASSIQLFPGTGSYEQYF. CDR3 nucleotide sequence: TGTGCCAGTAGTATCCAACTCTTCCCCGGGACAGGGTCCTACGAGCAGTACTTC.

This rearrangement joins TRBV4-1 to TRBJ2-7, with TRBD2 as a possible D gene (5 bases). The CDR3 is made up of 17 amino acids. Germline CDR1 is MGHRA and CDR2 is YSYEKL. Trimming pared 0 bases from V and 2 bases from J, leaving 17 bases between. The CDR3 DNA follows: TGCGCCAGCAGCCAAGAGGAGGCTCCCAACCCACCCTACGAGCAGTACTTC. Protein product: CASSQEEAPNPPYEQYF.

The chain uses TRBV25-1 and TRBJ2-2, with D perhaps matching TRBD2 (6 bases). This CDR3 is built from 13 residues. V was shortened by 10 bases and J by 1 base, with 10 bases between the two germline ends. Germline CDR1 is MGHDK and CDR2 is SYGVNS. The CDR3 DNA reads as TGTGCCACCACCGGGGGGAACACCGGGGAGCTGTTTTTT. Its translation is CATTGGNTGELFF.

The DNA of the CDR3 is TGCGCCAGCAGCTTGAAGGTTGAGGGCTACGAGCAGTACTTC. Translation gives CASSLKVEGYEQYF. The V gene is TRBV5-1, the J gene TRBJ2-7; maybe TRBD2 (5 bases). This CDR3 contains 14 residues. Germline V lookup: CDR1 SGHRS, CDR2 YFSETQ. Trimming took off 1 base at V and 3 bases at J, with 11 bases between the two ends.

This sequence joins TRBV19 and TRBJ1-4; D perhaps matches TRBD1 (5 bases). The CDR3 runs to 16 residues. V was pared by 10 bases and J by 7 bases, with 25 bases between. The germline gives CDR1 LNHDA, CDR2 SQIVND (reference sequence). The CDR3 DNA sequence: TGTGCCACCCGCGGGGCCTTCTGGAGGGGATTTGAAAAACTGTTTTTT. This translates into CATRGAFWRGFEKLFF.

The J gene is TRBJ1-2, the V gene TRBV28; TRBD1 might be the D (5 bases). Germline CDR1 MDHEN, CDR2 SYDVKM. The CDR3 has 14 amino acids. V dropped 7 bases and J dropped 2 bases, with 14 bases sitting between them. The chain's CDR3 is CASTGPGGNYGYTF. The CDR3 DNA reads TGTGCCAGCACGGGGCCAGGAGGGAACTATGGCTACACCTTC.

This sequence joins TRBV28 and TRBJ1-1; 11 bases fit TRBD1. In germline, CDR1 is MDHEN, CDR2 SYDVKM. This CDR3 is 17 amino acids long. V gave up 6 bases and J gave up 4 bases; unmatched junction bases: 13. The CDR3 protein is CASSKGPGQGVSTEAFF. In DNA form, the CDR3 reads TGTGCCAGCAGCAAGGGGCCGGGACAGGGGGTAAGCACTGAAGCTTTCTTT.

V gene TRBV10-3 combines with J gene TRBJ2-5, with D possibly TRBD2 on 7 matching bases. Between the trimmed V and J ends, which lost 7 bases and 2 bases, there was a span of 11 bases. The CDR3 spans 13 residues. Germline CDR1 is ENHRY and CDR2 is SYGVKD. This chain's CDR3 is CAINREGQETQYF. For the CDR3, the DNA is TGTGCCATCAACAGGGAGGGTCAAGAGACCCAGTACTTC.

In this sample, this clone turned up a few times. This chain joins TRBV27 and TRBJ2-5; maybe TRBD1 (6 bases). Germline assignment: CDR1 MNHEY and CDR2 SMNVEV (reference sequence). CDR3 length: 16 amino acids. V was trimmed by 5 bases and J by 0 bases, leaving 16 bases between them. The CDR3 DNA follows: TGTGCCAGCAGTCCGTCAGCAGGGGAGTACCAAGAGACCCAGTACTTC. Protein: CASSPSAGEYQETQYF.